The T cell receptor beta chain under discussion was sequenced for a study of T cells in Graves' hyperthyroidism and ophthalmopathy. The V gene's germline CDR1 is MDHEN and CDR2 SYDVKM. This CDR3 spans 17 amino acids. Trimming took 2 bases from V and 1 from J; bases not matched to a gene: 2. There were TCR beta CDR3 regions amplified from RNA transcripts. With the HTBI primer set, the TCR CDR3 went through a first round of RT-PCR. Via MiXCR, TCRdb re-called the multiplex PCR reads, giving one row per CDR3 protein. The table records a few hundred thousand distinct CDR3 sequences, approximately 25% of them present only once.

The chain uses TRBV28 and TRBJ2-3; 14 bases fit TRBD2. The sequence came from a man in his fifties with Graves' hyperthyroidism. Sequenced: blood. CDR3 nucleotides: TGTGCCAGCAGTTTACCGGGACTAGCGGGGGGCACAGATACGCAGTATTTT. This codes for CASSLPGLAGGTDTQYF.